These 21 T cell receptor beta chains were all obtained from the same sample, sequenced in a study of CD8+ T cells in alopecia areata. The authors extracted RNA and reverse transcribed it into cDNA as the sequencing template. Sequencing used immunoSEQ multiplex PCR; TCRdb keeps in-frame clones, though not all of them. The data hold tens of thousands of clones, with approximately 64% observed a single time. Source: CD8+ T cells sorted from blood, taken at week 0. These receptors all come from a human donor with alopecia areata.

The chain couples TRBV6-5 to TRBJ2-3; a possible D gene is TRBD2 (5 bases). Germline V lookup: CDR1 MNHEY, CDR2 SVGAGI. Trimming took 0 bases from V and 11 from J, leaving 15 bases between them. The CDR3 extends over 14 amino acids. The CDR3 DNA sequence: TGTGCCAGCAGTTACTCAGGGCTGGAGGCTGTGCAGTATTTT. It encodes CASSYSGLEAVQYF.

The rearrangement uses TRBV6-1 and TRBJ2-3; D might be TRBD2 (5 bases). Germline V gene sequence: CDR1 MNHNS, CDR2 SASEGT. The CDR3 sequence is 16 residues long. V shed 1 base and J shed 2 bases, with 13 bases lying between them. The CDR3 spells CASSEVSGSYTDTQYF. The CDR3, as DNA: TGTGCCAGCAGTGAAGTAAGCGGATCGTACACAGATACGCAGTATTTT.

The V call is TRBV7-9, the J call TRBJ2-7; 11 bases line up with TRBD1. Looked up from germline, CDR1 is SEHNR and CDR2 is FQNEAQ (reference sequence). This CDR3 is built from 14 residues. V lost 4 bases and J lost 5; bases outside the gene matches: 4. CDR3 nucleotide sequence: TGTGCCAGCAGCTCTCCGGGACAGGGGGACGAGCAGTACTTC. This gives the protein CASSSPGQGDEQYF.

This clone has only a few counts. The V and J genes are TRBV28 and TRBJ2-2; TRBD1 matches at 7 bases. Germline V gives CDR1 MDHEN, CDR2 SYDVKM. The J segment lost 1 base and the V segment lost 10 bases, leaving 9 bases of the junction unmatched. The CDR3 is made up of 15 amino acids. CDR3 residues: CATESRDRNTGELFF. Here the CDR3 DNA reads TGTGCCACCGAATCCCGGGACAGGAACACCGGGGAGCTGTTTTTT.

This chain links TRBV11-2 with TRBJ2-6; no clear D gene. The CDR3 is made up of 13 amino acids. V was cut by 1 base and J by 5 bases, with 3 bases left in between. Germline assignment: CDR1 SGHAT and CDR2 FQNNGV. The CDR3 coding sequence is TGTGCCAGCAGCTTAGGCAGGGCCAACGTCCTGACTTTC. It yields the protein CASSLGRANVLTF. The full variable domain, rest sourced from reference TRBV11-2 and TRBJ2-6, is EAGVAQSPRYKIIEKRQSVAFWCNPISGHATLYWYQQILGQGPKLLIQFQNNGVVDDSQLPKDRFSAERLKGVDSTLKIQPAKLEDSAVYLCASSLGRANVLTFGAGSRLTVL.

V is TRBV9 and J is TRBJ1-5; 8 bases align to TRBD1. Germline V CDR1 and CDR2: SGDLS, YYNGEE. The CDR3 consists of 15 residues. Trimming cost V 1 base and J 3 bases; bases outside gene matches: 3. The DNA for the CDR3 is TGTGCCAGCAGCGTATCAGGGGGCTTCAATCAGCCCCAGCATTTT. It translates to CASSVSGGFNQPQHF. Full variable domain (rest looked up from reference TRBV9 and TRBJ1-5): DSGVTQTPKHLITATGQRVTLRCSPRSGDLSVYWYQQSLDQGLQFLIQYYNGEERAKGNILERFSAQQFPDLHSELNLSSLELGDSALYFCASSVSGGFNQPQHFGDGTRLSIL.

The V and J genes are TRBV5-1 and TRBJ2-7, with D hard to call. The ends were cut back, 0 bases at V and 4 bases at J, with 8 bases in the middle. Germline lookup yields CDR1 SGHRS and CDR2 YFSETQ. The CDR3 contains 13 residues. CDR3 nucleotides: TGCGCCAGCAGCTTGGGCGCGGTTTACGAGCAGTACTTC. Protein product: CASSLGAVYEQYF.

J is TRBJ1-1 and V is TRBV5-6, with D maybe TRBD1 (5 bases). The CDR3 loop spans 14 amino acids. CDR1 SGHDT and CDR2 YYEEEE come from the germline V gene. The germline V and J ends were trimmed by 0 bases and 4 bases, with 10 bases remaining between them. The CDR3 spells CASSLAGTVTEAFF. CDR3 nucleotides: TGTGCCAGCAGCTTGGCCGGGACGGTCACTGAAGCTTTCTTT.

The chain is built from TRBV28 and TRBJ1-5, with TRBD1 as a possible D gene (5 bases). The germline CDR1 and CDR2 sequences are MDHEN and SYDVKM. The CDR3 extends over 12 amino acids. Deletions cut 5 bases from V and 9 bases from J, with 11 bases between. The CDR3 DNA is TGTGCCAGCAGTGAGGGGTTTCTGCCCCAGCATTTT. This sequence encodes CASSEGFLPQHF.

V usage is TRBV5-1 and J usage is TRBJ2-7; a weak D match, TRBD1 (6 bases). The V and J ends lost 1 base and 0 bases respectively, with 11 bases between them. The germline gives CDR1 SGHRS, CDR2 YFSETQ. This CDR3 comprises 15 residues. This CDR3 is CASSLSRGSSYEQYF. As DNA, the CDR3 is TGCGCCAGCAGCTTGTCCAGGGGAAGCTCCTACGAGCAGTACTTC.

A few counts support this clone. CDR3 in DNA: TGTGCCAGCAGCTTAGCCGGCTCTACCTATGGCTACACCTTC. It yields the protein CASSLAGSTYGYTF. The genes are TRBV7-9 and TRBJ1-2, with no clear D. The length of the CDR3 is 14 residues. V gave up 0 bases and J gave up 4 bases, with 9 bases separating them. CDR1 is SEHNR and CDR2 is FQNEAQ in the germline V gene (reference sequence).

V usage is TRBV7-6 and J usage is TRBJ2-7; either TRBD1 or TRBD2 may supply D (5 bases each). This CDR3 comprises 16 residues. V was pared by 5 bases and J by 3 bases, with 20 bases between. The germline V gene encodes CDR1 SGHVS and CDR2 FNYEAQ. The CDR3 bases are TGTGCCAGCAGCCCCCAACCCGGGGCAAAGGACTACGAGCAGTACTTC. This encodes CASSPQPGAKDYEQYF.

This chain joins TRBV14 and TRBJ2-7; D remains ambiguous. Germline-derived CDR1 and CDR2 are SGHDN and FVKESK. V shed 2 bases and J shed 2 bases, with 10 bases lying between them. The CDR3 extends over 14 amino acids. The CDR3 bases are TGTGCCAGCAGCCAAATCAATAGAGCCTACGAGCAGTACTTC. Translation gives CASSQINRAYEQYF. Filled out from reference TRBV14 and TRBJ2-7, the complete variable domain reads EAGVTQFPSHSVIEKGQTVTLRCDPISGHDNLYWYRRVMGKEIKFLLHFVKESKQDESGMPNNRFLAERTGGTYSTLKVQPAELEDSGVYFCASSQINRAYEQYFGPGTRLTVT.

The J gene is TRBJ2-5, the V gene TRBV5-1, with TRBD2 identical over 13 bases. V lost 0 bases, J lost 4 bases, and 0 bases stayed unmatched. The CDR3 covers 15 residues. CDR1 and CDR2 from the germline V gene are SGHRS and YFSETQ. DNA of the CDR3: TGCGCCAGCAGCTTGGGGACTAGCGGGAGAGAGACCCAGTACTTC. Its protein is CASSLGTSGRETQYF.

This clone has a single count. The chain has TRBV9 and TRBJ1-1; 9 nucleotides agree with TRBD1. The trim removed 4 bases at V and 4 bases at J, leaving 5 bases unmatched. The CDR3 runs to 14 residues. Germline CDR1 SGDLS, CDR2 YYNGEE. In DNA, the CDR3 is TGTGCCAGCAGCCTGGGGACAGGGCCCACTGAAGCTTTCTTT. It specifies CASSLGTGPTEAFF. The entire variable domain, with the rest obtained from reference TRBV9 and TRBJ1-1, is as follows: DSGVTQTPKHLITATGQRVTLRCSPRSGDLSVYWYQQSLDQGLQFLIQYYNGEERAKGNILERFSAQQFPDLHSELNLSSLELGDSALYFCASSLGTGPTEAFFGQGTRLTVV.

The CDR3 DNA follows: TGCGCCAGCAGCTTCAGGACAGAGAACTACGAGCAGTACTTC. Protein sequence: CASSFRTENYEQYF. This rearrangement joins TRBV5-1 to TRBJ2-7; D perhaps matches TRBD1 (6 bases). V lost 2 bases, J lost 3 bases, and 12 bases lay in between. Germline V gene data show CDR1 as SGHRS and CDR2 as YFSETQ. The CDR3 has 14 residues.

The chain employs TRBV27 and TRBJ2-7; a possible D gene is TRBD2 (5 bases). From germline, CDR1 is MNHEY and CDR2 SMNVEV (reference sequence). V gave up 4 bases and J gave up 5 bases, with 21 bases separating them. The CDR3 sequence is 16 residues long. The CDR3 protein is CASSSTADAGSDEQYF. The CDR3 DNA is TGTGCCAGCAGTTCCACTGCGGATGCGGGTTCGGACGAGCAGTACTTC.

V usage is TRBV11-2 and J usage is TRBJ2-1, with 7 bases identical to TRBD2. This CDR3 is built from 18 residues. CDR1 and CDR2 (germline): SGHAT, FQNNGV. The junction had 13 bases not matched to a gene; V was cut back by 1 base and J by 4 bases. The CDR3 region is CASSLGVAGESFYNEQFF. Written as DNA, the CDR3 is TGTGCCAGCAGCTTAGGAGTCGCGGGGGAGAGCTTTTACAATGAGCAGTTCTTC.

The chain uses TRBV6-5 and TRBJ1-1; maybe TRBD1 (6 bases). The germline V gene has CDR1 MNHEY and CDR2 SVGAGI. CDR3 size: 14 residues. The V and J ends lost 0 bases and 4 bases respectively, with 9 bases between them. The CDR3 protein is CASSYSDSLTEAFF. The CDR3 coding sequence is TGTGCCAGCAGTTACTCGGACAGCCTCACTGAAGCTTTCTTT.

Only a few counts were recorded for this clone. The chain recombines TRBV5-6 with TRBJ2-7; D not resolved. Trimming left V 0 bases short and J 5 bases short, with 3 bases between. CDR1 is SGHDT and CDR2 is YYEEEE in the germline V gene. The CDR3 runs 11 residues. The DNA for the CDR3 is TGTGCCAGCAGCTTGGAGGACGAGCAGTACTTC. Protein: CASSLEDEQYF.

The chain uses TRBV25-1 and TRBJ1-4, with D perhaps matching TRBD1 (5 bases). CDR3 size: 16 residues. Trimming stripped 0 bases from V and 11 bases from J, with 19 bases between. Germline V gene lookup returns CDR1 MGHDK and CDR2 SYGVNS. DNA for the CDR3: TGTGCCAGCAGTGAATACGGGATTCTTCCTCGGGGGAAACTGTTTTTT. Translated: CASSEYGILPRGKLFF.